The rows below give T cell receptor beta chains drawn from one sample of a study of T and B cells in COVID-19 patients. TCRdb re-analysed the multiplex PCR reads in MiXCR, keeping a single row per CDR3 protein. This repertoire shows under 20,000 distinct CDR3 sequences, under 35% found once; its top ten account for under 3.5%. The sequenced sample was blood. The receptors stem from a human donor who had recovered from COVID-19. Each CDR3 is given with its conserved first and last residue. Each record gives: J gene, clone size, V gene, D gene, CDR3 DNA, CDR3 protein. D genes are given only for firm matches. Part of the rows lack a size; the others show once, few, many or a class for expanded clones.

>TRBJ1-5|medium-sized|TRBV19|-
TGTGCCAGTACAGCCAGGGCTCAGCCCCAGCATTTT
CASTARAQPQHF
>TRBJ2-5|medium-sized|TRBV19|TRBD2
TGTGCCAGTAGTGGACTAGCGGGGGGTGGGTTTGGAGAGACCCAGTACTTC
CASSGLAGGGFGETQYF
>TRBJ2-7|-|TRBV18|-
TGTTCCAGCTCACGATGGACTCCCGGGACCAAAAGCTCCTACGAGCAGTACTTC
CSSSRWTPGTKSSYEQYF
>TRBJ1-4|many|TRBV27|-
TGTGCCAGCAGTTTGGACAGAGGGTCTCGGAGTAGTGAAAAACTGTTTTTT
CASSLDRGSRSSEKLFF
>TRBJ1-5|few|TRBV19|-
TGTGCCAGTACCTTCCAAGATGGGGGCAATCAGCCCCAGCATTTT
CASTFQDGGNQPQHF
>TRBJ2-3|-|TRBV6-5|-
TGTGCCAGCAGTCTTCAGGACCCTACAGATACGCAGTATTTT
CASSLQDPTDTQYF
>TRBJ2-3|few|TRBV18|TRBD1
TGTGCCAGCTCACCAGGGACAGGGGTAGATACGCAGTATTTT
CASSPGTGVDTQYF
>TRBJ2-4|-|TRBV20-1|-
TGCAGTGCTAGTTCCAGGGCTATTGGAAAAAACATTCAGTACTTC
CSASSRAIGKNIQYF
>TRBJ1-5|-|TRBV28|-
TGTGCCAGCAGCCTAAGGGGCCCCCTTCAGCCCCAGCATTTT
CASSLRGPLQPQHF
>TRBJ2-7|medium-sized|TRBV19|TRBD2
TGTGCCAGTAGTACGCTCGGGACTAGCGGAACCTACGAGCAGTACTTC
CASSTLGTSGTYEQYF
>TRBJ2-3|-|TRBV27|-
TGTGCCAGCAGTAAGGGGCCGGGACTCCAGACAGATACGCAGTATTTT
CASSKGPGLQTDTQYF
>TRBJ1-1|few|TRBV5-4|TRBD1
TGTGCCAGCAACAAGGTTCAGGGGGCGGGGAACACTGAAGCTTTCTTT
CASNKVQGAGNTEAFF
>TRBJ1-1|many|TRBV6-5|-
TGTGCCAGCAGTTTCGTACGGATGGGGCTAAACACTGAAGCTTTCTTT
CASSFVRMGLNTEAFF
>TRBJ2-7|medium-sized|TRBV19|-
TGTGCCAGTAGTAGTGCAGGGAACCAATACTTC
CASSSAGNQYF
>TRBJ1-1|-|TRBV7-9|TRBD1
TGTGCCAGCAGCTCACTCAGGGGGCAGGTTTCGAACACTGAAGCTTTCTTT
CASSSLRGQVSNTEAFF
>TRBJ1-1|many|TRBV6-5|-
TGTGCCAGCAGTTGGGGACCTAACACTGAAGCTTTCTTT
CASSWGPNTEAFF
>TRBJ2-3|-|TRBV11-2|-
TGTGCCAGCAGCTTAGAAGATACGCAGTATTTT
CASSLEDTQYF
>TRBJ1-1|once|TRBV18|-
TGTGCCAGCTCACCCGCAGGGGAAGCTTTCTTT
CASSPAGEAFF
>TRBJ1-2|few|TRBV6-1|TRBD1
TGTGCCAGCAGTGAATACGGGACAGGGGGCGCAGGTGGCTACACCTTC
CASSEYGTGGAGGYTF
>TRBJ1-3|many|TRBV5-6|-
TGTGCCAGCAGCCGTACAGGGAGTGGAAACACCATATATTTT
CASSRTGSGNTIYF
>TRBJ2-2|few|TRBV5-5|TRBD2
TGTGCCAGCAGCCACCGGGTGGGGGGGTTGACGAACACCGGGGAGCTGTTTTTT
CASSHRVGGLTNTGELFF
>TRBJ1-1|once|TRBV5-3|-
TGTGCCAGCAGCTTAGCAACGAACACTGAAGCTTTCTTT
CASSLATNTEAFF
>TRBJ2-7|-|TRBV6-2/TRBV6-3|-
TGTGCCAGCAGTTACCCCGGGGAACCCTACGAGCAGTACTTC
CASSYPGEPYEQYF
>TRBJ1-1|-|TRBV19|-
TGTGCCAGTAGTCTCCTAGGGGATCGACGAGGGACTGAAGCTTTCTTT
CASSLLGDRRGTEAFF
>TRBJ1-5|few|TRBV5-6|-
TGTGCCAGCCCACAAAGGGGAGCGACGTATAGCAATCAGCCCCAGCATTTT
CASPQRGATYSNQPQHF
>TRBJ2-7|-|TRBV7-2|TRBD2
TGTGCCAGCAGCTTAGCCGGACTAGCGCCGAACTACGAGCAGTACTTC
CASSLAGLAPNYEQYF
>TRBJ1-6|-|TRBV30|-
TGTGCCTGGAGTGTACGACTTTCACCCCTCCACTTT
CAWSVRLSPLHF
>TRBJ2-2|medium-sized|TRBV19|TRBD1
TGTGCCAGTAAGAGGGGACAGGGTAACACCGGGGAGCTGTTTTTT
CASKRGQGNTGELFF
>TRBJ2-3|few|TRBV18|TRBD2
TGTGCCAGCTCACCAAAGCAAGCGGGGGTTAACACAGATACGCAGTATTTT
CASSPKQAGVNTDTQYF
>TRBJ1-5|medium-sized|TRBV19|TRBD1
TGTGCCAGTAGTCGGACAGGGGGCAACAATCAGCCCCAGCATTTT
CASSRTGGNNQPQHF
>TRBJ2-7|-|TRBV6-5|-
TGTGCCAGCAGTTACGGAGCAGGTTACTACGAGCAGTACTTC
CASSYGAGYYEQYF
>TRBJ2-6|few|TRBV20-1|TRBD1
TGCAGTGCTCAAATCAGACAGGGCGGCAACGTCCTGACTTTC
CSAQIRQGGNVLTF
>TRBJ1-1|-|TRBV6-5|TRBD1
TGTGCCAGCAGTATTTCCGGGACAGCTCGAAACACTGAAGCTTTCTTT
CASSISGTARNTEAFF
>TRBJ2-5|many|TRBV5-5|TRBD2
TGTGCCAGCAGCTTGATGCTAGCGGGGGGCGGGGAGACCCAGTACTTC
CASSLMLAGGGETQYF
>TRBJ1-2|many|TRBV15|TRBD1
TGTGCCACCAGCAGACGACAGGGCAACTATGGCTACACCTTC
CATSRRQGNYGYTF
>TRBJ2-6|medium-sized|TRBV27|-
TGTGCCAGCGCCCGGGACACTGGGGCCAACGTCCTGACTTTC
CASARDTGANVLTF
>TRBJ2-3|once|TRBV29-1|TRBD2
TGCAGCGTTGGACTAGCGGGAGGGCCGACAGATACGCAGTATTTT
CSVGLAGGPTDTQYF
>TRBJ1-1|once|TRBV18|TRBD1
TGTGCCAGCTCACTGTATGACAGGGGAACTGAAGCTTTCTTT
CASSLYDRGTEAFF
>TRBJ2-3|many|TRBV5-5|TRBD2
TGTGCCAGCAGACGACTAGCGGGTACAGGCCCAGATACGCAGTATTTT
CASRRLAGTGPDTQYF
>TRBJ2-7|once|TRBV27|-
TGTGCCAGCAGTTTATGGGGGGGGGGGCAGCGGCGGGGATCCTACGAGCAGTACTTC
CASSLWGGGQRRGSYEQYF
>TRBJ2-1|many|TRBV12-3/TRBV12-4|-
TGTGCCAGCAGTTCTACTGCCGGGTGGGGAGATTCGGATGAGCAGTTCTTC
CASSSTAGWGDSDEQFF
>TRBJ1-1|-|TRBV12-3/TRBV12-4|-
TGTGCCAGCAGTTTCATGAACACTGAAGCTTTCTTT
CASSFMNTEAFF